Listed below are T cell receptor beta chains from one sample, sequenced in a study of CD4 and CD8 cells across lung adenocarcinoma regions. TCRdb reanalysed the PCR reads using MiXCR and keeps one entry per CDR3 protein. Of some 20,000 distinct CDR3 sequences listed, approximately 52% were seen once; the top ten hold about 25%. The sample taken for sequencing was CD8+ T cells from the center of a lung tumor. Source of these receptors: a female donor with lung adenocarcinoma. The CD4 and CD8 labels of this study may be unreliable. Both conserved end residues are part of each CDR3. The order of the fields is clone size, J gene, V gene, D gene, CDR3 protein, CDR3 DNA. The D gene is left open where the match is weak. Only some rows state a clone size, as once, few, many or a class for expanded clones.

size: NA; J: TRBJ1-1; V: TRBV7-2; D: NA; CDR3: CASSPGQWLEAFF; DNA: TGTGCCAGCAGCCCAGGACAGTGGCTCGAAGCTTTCTTT
size: NA; J: TRBJ2-7; V: TRBV27; D: NA; CDR3: CASSGGEAYEQYF; DNA: TGTGCCAGCAGTGGAGGGGAGGCCTACGAGCAGTACTTC
size: NA; J: TRBJ2-3; V: TRBV27; D: NA; CDR3: CAGGQGVRVQDTQYF; DNA: TGTGCCGGGGGGCAGGGGGTCCGTGTCCAAGATACGCAGTATTTC
size: NA; J: TRBJ2-4; V: TRBV12-3/TRBV12-4; D: NA; CDR3: CASSLGLGATDTQYF; DNA: TGTGCCAGCAGTTTGGGGCTGGGTGCCACAGATACGCAGTACTTC
size: medium-sized; J: TRBJ2-5; V: TRBV10-1; D: NA; CDR3: CASSESGRQETQYF; DNA: TGCGCCAGCAGTGAGTCAGGTCGACAAGAGACCCAGTACTTC
size: NA; J: TRBJ2-5; V: TRBV6-1; D: NA; CDR3: CASGAHGGRDQETQYF; DNA: TGTGCCAGCGGGGCGCACGGGGGCAGGGACCAAGAGACCCAGTACTTC
size: NA; J: TRBJ2-3; V: TRBV20-1; D: NA; CDR3: CSASLGLTDTQYF; DNA: TGCAGTGCTAGCCTTGGGCTCACAGATACGCAGTATTTT
size: medium-sized; J: TRBJ2-2; V: TRBV10-1; D: TRBD2; CDR3: CASSVLSSGNGELFF; DNA: TGCGCCAGCAGTGTTTTGTCTAGCGGGAACGGGGAGCTGTTTTTT
size: NA; J: TRBJ2-5; V: TRBV6-1; D: TRBD1; CDR3: CASSTGQGRETQYF; DNA: TGTGCCAGCAGTACAGGACAGGGGCGGGAGACCCAGTACTTC
size: few; J: TRBJ1-1; V: TRBV14; D: NA; CDR3: CASSLGLNTEAFF; DNA: TGTGCCAGCAGCCTCGGACTAAACACTGAAGCTTTCTTT
size: few; J: TRBJ2-1; V: TRBV12-3/TRBV12-4; D: NA; CDR3: CASSLSGYNEQFF; DNA: TGTGCCAGCAGTTTGTCAGGCTACAATGAGCAGTTCTTC
size: NA; J: TRBJ2-2; V: TRBV6-5; D: NA; CDR3: CASSLGLITGAGELFF; DNA: TGTGCCAGCAGTTTGGGACTCATAACGGGAGCCGGGGAGCTGTTTTTT
size: many; J: TRBJ2-5; V: TRBV27; D: TRBD2; CDR3: CASRAGGGGVGQETQYF; DNA: TGTGCCAGCAGGGCCGGGGGGGGGGGGGTGGGACAAGAGACCCAGTACTTC
size: many; J: TRBJ1-1; V: TRBV6-1; D: NA; CDR3: CASSAGVSEAFF; DNA: TGTGCCAGCAGCGCAGGGGTGTCTGAAGCTTTCTTT
size: NA; J: TRBJ1-1; V: TRBV6-2/TRBV6-3; D: TRBD1; CDR3: CASSYLSRDREAFF; DNA: TGTGCCAGCAGTTACTTGAGCCGGGACAGGGAAGCTTTCTTT
size: NA; J: TRBJ2-1; V: TRBV9; D: TRBD2; CDR3: CASSASSPIAGISYNEQFF; DNA: TGTGCCAGCAGCGCCTCCTCCCCCATAGCGGGCATCTCCTACAATGAGCAGTTCTTC
size: NA; J: TRBJ2-7; V: TRBV6-1; D: NA; CDR3: CASGLGRCAKDTQYF; DNA: TGTGCCAGCGGACTGGGGCGGTGTGCCAAAGATACGCAGTACTTC
size: NA; J: TRBJ2-1; V: TRBV14; D: NA; CDR3: CANSQFSGGYNEQFF; DNA: TGTGCCAACAGTCAATTCTCCGGTGGTTACAATGAGCAGTTCTTC
size: medium-sized; J: TRBJ2-5; V: TRBV6-1; D: NA; CDR3: CASSETFRGGGSVETQYF; DNA: TGTGCCAGCAGTGAAACCTTCAGGGGCGGAGGAAGTGTAGAGACCCAGTACTTC
size: once; J: TRBJ1-1; V: TRBV27; D: TRBD1; CDR3: CASTRFQGAANTEAFF; DNA: TGTGCCAGCACCAGATTCCAGGGGGCCGCGAACACTGAAGCTTTCTTT
size: few; J: TRBJ2-3; V: TRBV7-2; D: TRBD2; CDR3: CASSSGLVVDTQYF; DNA: TGTGCCAGCAGCTCAGGACTAGTTGTAGATACGCAGTATTTT
size: once; J: TRBJ2-7; V: TRBV10-3; D: NA; CDR3: CAGGQGGGAPDTQYF; DNA: TGTGCCGGGGGGCAGGGGGGGGGCGCCCCAGATACGCAGTACTTC
size: NA; J: TRBJ2-3; V: TRBV10-1; D: NA; CDR3: CASSEGDVGRGQDTQYF; DNA: TGCGCCAGCAGTGAGGGCGACGTAGGCCGAGGCCAAGATACCCAGTACTTT
size: few; J: TRBJ2-5; V: TRBV7-6; D: TRBD1; CDR3: CASSSGQLETQYF; DNA: TGTGCCAGCAGCTCGGGACAGTTAGAGACCCAGTACTTC
size: NA; J: TRBJ2-5; V: TRBV6-4; D: TRBD2; CDR3: CASRDCEGRGGSDPDTQYF; DNA: TGTGCCAGCAGGGACTGCGAGGGGCGGGGGGGCAGTGACCCAGATACGCAGTACTTC
size: NA; J: TRBJ2-5; V: TRBV6-1; D: NA; CDR3: CASTRLGGRDQDTQYF; DNA: TGTGCCAGCACGCGCCTCGGGGGCCGTGACCAAGACACCCAGTACTTC
size: NA; J: TRBJ1-2; V: TRBV6-1; D: NA; CDR3: CASRRRDTALEGYTF; DNA: TGTGCCAGCAGACGCCGGGACACCGCCCTGGAGGGCTACACCTTC
size: few; J: TRBJ2-3; V: TRBV7-2; D: NA; CDR3: CASSLGPNPADTQYF; DNA: TGTGCCAGCAGCTTAGGGCCCAACCCCGCAGATACGCAGTATTTT
size: few; J: TRBJ2-1; V: TRBV27; D: TRBD2; CDR3: CASSTGLARSGRYNEQFF; DNA: TGTGCCAGCAGTACGGGACTAGCCAGATCAGGACGCTACAATGAGCAGTTCTTC
size: NA; J: TRBJ2-1; V: TRBV27; D: NA; CDR3: CATKGHSLYNEQFF; DNA: TGTGCCACCAAGGGACATTCACTTTACAATGAGCAGTTCTTC
size: NA; J: TRBJ2-4; V: TRBV6-1; D: NA; CDR3: CSGGRGGGDKNTQYF; DNA: TGTTCCGGGGGGCGCGGGGGCGGAGACAAAAACACCCAGTACTTC